The next 20 T cell receptor beta chains were all read from a single sample in a study of blood T cell repertoires in COVID-19. Sequencing used immunoSEQ multiplex PCR; TCRdb keeps in-frame clones, though not all of them. Of some 400,000 clones in the sample, more than 75% were seen once. The sequenced sample was peripheral blood. The receptors derive from a woman aged 60 to 75 with COVID-19, enrolled during active disease.

The rearrangement links TRBV3-1 (or the pseudogene TRBV3-2) to TRBJ2-5, with 9 bases lining up with TRBD2. V dropped 1 base and J dropped 3; count of bases not matched to a gene: 6. Germline V gene lookup returns CDR1 LGHDT and CDR2 YNNKEL (reference sequence). The CDR3 totals 16 residues. CDR3 bases: TGTGCCAGCAGCCAAGGGCCGGGACTAGCCGAAGAGACCCAGTACTTC. Encoded protein: CASSQGPGLAEETQYF.

This clone has only a few counts. The J gene is TRBJ1-6, the V gene TRBV2; D is possibly TRBD1 (6 bases). This CDR3 spans 14 amino acids. V lost 5 bases and J 9 bases, leaving 14 bases between the germline ends. CDR1 SNHLY and CDR2 FYNNEI come from the germline V gene. CDR3 in amino acids: CASSRDTEFSPLHF. The CDR3, as DNA: TGTGCCAGCAGTCGGGACACGGAGTTTTCACCCCTCCACTTT.

The chain couples TRBV27 to TRBJ1-1; no clear D. V lost 5 bases to trimming and J lost 1 base, with 11 bases between them. The CDR3 extends over 14 amino acids. The germline CDR1 and CDR2 sequences are MNHEY and SMNVEV (reference sequence). CDR3 sequence: CASSLGRGNTEAFF. DNA of the CDR3: TGTGCCAGCAGTCTCGGACGGGGGAACACTGAAGCTTTCTTT.

The sample holds one count of this clone. This chain joins TRBV6-5 and TRBJ1-1; 9 positions match TRBD1. The J segment lost 8 bases and the V segment lost 6 bases, leaving 10 bases of the junction unmatched. In germline, CDR1 is MNHEY, CDR2 SVGAGI. There are 14 residues in the CDR3. CDR3: CASRPTGGTPEAFF. The CDR3 DNA reads TGTGCCAGCAGACCCACAGGGGGCACACCCGAAGCTTTCTTT.

The genes are TRBV5-1 and TRBJ2-5, with unresolved D. CDR1 is SGHRS, CDR2 YFSETQ, per germline. The CDR3 loop spans 14 amino acids. V lost 7 bases and J lost 3, with 16 bases in between. The CDR3 here is CASASSPSEETQYF. Written as DNA, the CDR3 is TGCGCCAGCGCTTCTTCCCCCTCGGAAGAGACCCAGTACTTC.

The CDR3 protein is CASSDKTGNFLGAFF. Written as DNA, the CDR3 is TGTGCCAGCAGTGATAAAACCGGGAACTTCCTGGGGGCTTTCTTT. J is TRBJ1-1 and V is TRBV2; D is uncertain. The CDR3 has 15 amino acids. Germline V gene lookup returns CDR1 SNHLY and CDR2 FYNNEI. Trimming removed 3 bases from V and 11 bases from J, with 22 bases in between.

In this sample, this clone turned up a few times. The J gene is TRBJ1-1, the V gene TRBV19, with D perhaps TRBD1 (5 bases). V was trimmed by 7 bases and J by 4 bases, leaving 22 bases between them. The CDR3 has 16 amino acids. From germline, CDR1 is LNHDA and CDR2 SQIVND (reference sequence). CDR3 sequence: CASISTLQGLTTEAFF. The CDR3 DNA is TGTGCCAGTATATCAACACTCCAGGGTTTAACCACTGAAGCTTTCTTT.

V usage is TRBV9 and J usage is TRBJ1-2; D is perhaps TRBD1 (5 bases). The CDR3 has 14 residues. Germline V gene lookup returns CDR1 SGDLS and CDR2 YYNGEE. V shed 0 bases and J shed 2 bases, with 8 bases lying between them. CDR3 sequence reads: CASSVAKGNYGYTF. In nucleotides, the CDR3 is TGTGCCAGCAGCGTAGCTAAGGGGAACTATGGCTACACCTTC.

The rearrangement uses TRBV20-1 and TRBJ1-2; D unclear. The V end was cut by 7 bases, the J end by 0 bases, with 6 bases between. Germline CDR1 DFQATT, CDR2 SNEGSKA (reference sequence). The CDR3 sequence is 11 residues long. The CDR3 reads CSVDTNYGYTF. The DNA of the CDR3 is TGCAGTGTAGATACTAACTATGGCTACACCTTC.

The chain couples TRBV6-4 to TRBJ2-3; 9 bases match TRBD1. V shed 5 bases, J shed 3 bases, and the junction held 6 bases outside the gene matches. Germline V gene data show CDR1 as MRHNA and CDR2 as SNTAGT. The CDR3 is 15 amino acids. The CDR3 loop is CASSLTGGETDTQYF. CDR3 bases: TGTGCCAGCAGTTTAACAGGGGGCGAGACAGATACGCAGTATTTT.

The chain is built from TRBV4-1 and TRBJ2-5, with 7 bases matching TRBD2. The CDR3 has 15 amino acids. Germline CDR1 is MGHRA and CDR2 is YSYEKL. J lost 7 bases, V lost 1 base, and 9 bases had no gene match. CDR3 in amino acids: CASSQAGPGGLTQYF. CDR3 bases: TGCGCCAGCAGCCAAGCGGGTCCGGGGGGTTTGACCCAGTACTTC.

This chain links TRBV5-4 with TRBJ2-3, with D possibly TRBD1 on 6 matching bases. V lost 3 bases, J lost 8 bases, and 13 bases lay in between. This CDR3 has 13 residues. The germline gives CDR1 SGHNT, CDR2 YYREEE (reference sequence). As DNA, the CDR3 is TGTGCCAGCAGCTCGGGACACGTGAGTACGCAGTATTTT. Translation: CASSSGHVSTQYF.

CDR3 sequence: CASSWGLGETQYF. The CDR3 region has the DNA TGTGCCAGCAGCTGGGGCCTGGGAGAGACCCAGTACTTC. This chain links TRBV14 with TRBJ2-5; weak D call: TRBD1 (5 bases). The ends were cut back, 5 bases at V and 4 bases at J, with 11 bases in the middle. Germline V lookup: CDR1 SGHDN, CDR2 FVKESK. CDR3 length equals 13 residues.

The gene calls are TRBV2 and TRBJ2-2; D is possibly TRBD1 (5 bases). This CDR3 has 13 amino acids. Germline V gene data show CDR1 as SNHLY and CDR2 as FYNNEI. The germline V and J ends were trimmed by 11 bases and 2 bases, with 12 bases remaining between them. CDR3 nucleotides: TGTGCCGACAGACAGCATAACACCGGGGAGCTGTTTTTT. The encoded protein is CADRQHNTGELFF.

The chain recombines TRBV3-1 (or the pseudogene TRBV3-2) with TRBJ1-1; TRBD1 might be the D (6 bases). The germline V gene encodes CDR1 LGHDT and CDR2 YNNKEL (reference sequence). The CDR3 consists of 15 residues. Trimming cost V 6 bases and J 5 bases, with 19 bases left between them. This CDR3 is CASRDRGGLGTEAFF. For the CDR3, the DNA is TGTGCCAGCAGGGACCGGGGGGGGCTTGGGACTGAAGCTTTCTTT.

V usage is TRBV18 and J usage is TRBJ1-1; no clear D. The germline V gene has CDR1 KGHSH and CDR2 LQKENI. Trimming shortened V by 2 bases and J by 0 bases, and 10 bases separated the two germline ends. This CDR3 is 15 amino acids long. The CDR3 region has the DNA TGTGCCAGCTCACCAACCTCTCCAGTGAACACTGAAGCTTTCTTT. Its translation: CASSPTSPVNTEAFF.

The gene calls are TRBV12-3 or TRBV12-4 and TRBJ2-2, with D unresolved. V lost 8 bases, J lost 4 bases, and 11 bases lay in between. The CDR3 runs to 13 residues. The CDR3 loop is CASARLGTGELFF. CDR3 nucleotide sequence: TGTGCCAGCGCCCGGCTAGGCACCGGGGAGCTGTTTTTT.

Concerning this clone: The same CDR3 is also encoded by other DNA sequences in this sample. This rearrangement joins TRBV27 to TRBJ2-7; TRBD2 agrees at 7 bases. The CDR3 sequence is 14 residues long. Trimming cost V 2 bases and J 2 bases; bases outside gene matches: 3. The V gene's germline CDR1 is MNHEY and CDR2 SMNVEV (reference sequence). CDR3 sequence reads: CASSLTGLTYEQYF. DNA of the CDR3: TGTGCCAGCAGTTTAACGGGACTAACCTACGAGCAGTACTTC.

The rearrangement uses TRBV6-5 and TRBJ2-7; TRBD2 matches at 9 bases. Trimming at V came to 0 bases and at J to 2 bases, leaving 5 bases not matched to a gene. The germline gives CDR1 MNHEY, CDR2 SVGAGI. The CDR3 consists of 16 residues. CDR3 DNA sequence: TGTGCCAGCAGTTACTCCCAGCGGGGGGAGACCTACGAGCAGTACTTC. Its translation: CASSYSQRGETYEQYF.

This chain connects TRBV5-1 to TRBJ1-2; D is perhaps TRBD1 (5 bases). V was shortened by 3 bases and J by 3 bases, with 15 bases between the two germline ends. This CDR3 has 15 residues. The germline gives CDR1 SGHRS, CDR2 YFSETQ. The CDR3 is CASSSRPGVDYGYTF. The CDR3 DNA reads TGCGCCAGCAGCTCCCGGCCGGGGGTAGACTATGGCTACACCTTC. Using reference TRBV5-1 and TRBJ1-2 for the parts outside the CDR3, the full variable domain is KAGVTQTPRYLIKTRGQQVTLSCSPISGHRSVSWYQQTPGQGLQFLFEYFSETQRNKGNFPGRFSGRQFSNSRSEMNVSTLELGDSALYLCASSSRPGVDYGYTFGSGTRLTVV.